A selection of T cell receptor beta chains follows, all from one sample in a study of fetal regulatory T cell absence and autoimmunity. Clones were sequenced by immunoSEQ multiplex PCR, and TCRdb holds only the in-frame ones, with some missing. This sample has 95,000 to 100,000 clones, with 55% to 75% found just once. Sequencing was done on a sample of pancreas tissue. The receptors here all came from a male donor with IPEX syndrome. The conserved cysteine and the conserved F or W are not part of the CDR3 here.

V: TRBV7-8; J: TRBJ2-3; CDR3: ASSLDFGAYTDTQY
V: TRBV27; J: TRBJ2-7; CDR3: ASSFGAGAYEQY
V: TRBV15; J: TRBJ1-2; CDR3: ATSHTNYGYT
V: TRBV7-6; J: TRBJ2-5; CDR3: ASSSGTQY
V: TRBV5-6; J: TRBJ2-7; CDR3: ASSLTGYEQY
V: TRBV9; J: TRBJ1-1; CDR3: ASSVGRAGYTEAF
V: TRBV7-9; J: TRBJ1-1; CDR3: ASSLEPGMNTEAF
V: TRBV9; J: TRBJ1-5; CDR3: ASSGGGTNQPQH
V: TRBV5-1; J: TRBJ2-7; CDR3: ASSFTPTYEQY
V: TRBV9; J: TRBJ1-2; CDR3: ASSLTGLNYGYT
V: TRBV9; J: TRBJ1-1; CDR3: ASSVEGAEAF
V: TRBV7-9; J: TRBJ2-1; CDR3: ASSFRDRGRNEQF
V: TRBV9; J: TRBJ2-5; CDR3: ASSVGLAGGQETQY
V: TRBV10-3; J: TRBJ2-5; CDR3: AISWTEGQETQY
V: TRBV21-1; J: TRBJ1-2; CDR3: ASSKVDANYGYT
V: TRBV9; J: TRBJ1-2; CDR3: ASSVGVSYYGYT
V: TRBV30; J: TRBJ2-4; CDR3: AWRDRGHIQY
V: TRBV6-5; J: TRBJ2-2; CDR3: ASSYLNTGELF
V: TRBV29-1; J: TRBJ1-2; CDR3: SVGGGYT
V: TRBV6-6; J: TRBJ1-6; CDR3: ASSYAGGYNSPLH
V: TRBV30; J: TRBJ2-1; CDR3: AWRGGTSGTNEQF
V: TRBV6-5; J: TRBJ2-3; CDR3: ASSYLGLGSTDTQY
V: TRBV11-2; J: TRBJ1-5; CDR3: ASSLGGISQPQH
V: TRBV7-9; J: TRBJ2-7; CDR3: ASSPPDSYEQY
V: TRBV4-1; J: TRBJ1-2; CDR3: ASSHWASGRGNYGYT
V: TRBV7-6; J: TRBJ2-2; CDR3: ASSHSGSGVGELF
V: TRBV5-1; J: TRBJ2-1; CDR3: ASSLRGGYNEQF
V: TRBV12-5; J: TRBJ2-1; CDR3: ASGPSGINEQF
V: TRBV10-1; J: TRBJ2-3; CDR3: ASSVGSDTQY
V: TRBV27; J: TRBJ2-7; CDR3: ASSLSGTGPYEQY
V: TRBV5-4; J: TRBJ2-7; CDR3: ASSPQGGIYEQY
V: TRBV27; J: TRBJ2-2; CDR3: ASRLWGQGAGGELF
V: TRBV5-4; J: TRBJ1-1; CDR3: ASSGENTEAF
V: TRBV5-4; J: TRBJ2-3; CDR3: ASSFIAGGVTDTQY
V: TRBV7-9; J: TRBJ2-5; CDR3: ASSLRKTQY
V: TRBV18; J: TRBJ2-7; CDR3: ASSPGGLPAYEQY
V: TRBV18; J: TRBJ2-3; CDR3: ASSPGRVGTDTQY
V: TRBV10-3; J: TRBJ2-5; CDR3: AISELAGGPPYTETQY
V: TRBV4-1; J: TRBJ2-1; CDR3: ASSQERGRAPYNEQF
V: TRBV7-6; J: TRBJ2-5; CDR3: ASSLLETQY
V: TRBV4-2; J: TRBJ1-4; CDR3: ASSQGGREKLF
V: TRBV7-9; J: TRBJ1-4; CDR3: ASSLFRANEKLF
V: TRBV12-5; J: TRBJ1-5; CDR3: ASGLFNQPQH
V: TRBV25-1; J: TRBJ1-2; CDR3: ASSEGRAYGYT